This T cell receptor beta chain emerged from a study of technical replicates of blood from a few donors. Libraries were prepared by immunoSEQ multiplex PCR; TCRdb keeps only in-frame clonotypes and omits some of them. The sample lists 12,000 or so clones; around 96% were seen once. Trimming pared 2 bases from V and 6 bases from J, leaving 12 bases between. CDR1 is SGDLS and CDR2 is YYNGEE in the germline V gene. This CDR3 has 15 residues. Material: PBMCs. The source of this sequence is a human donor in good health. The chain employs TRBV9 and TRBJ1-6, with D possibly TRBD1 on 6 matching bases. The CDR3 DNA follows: TGTGCCAGCAGCGTCGAAGGACAGCGTAATTCACCCCTCCACTTT. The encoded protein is CASSVEGQRNSPLHF.